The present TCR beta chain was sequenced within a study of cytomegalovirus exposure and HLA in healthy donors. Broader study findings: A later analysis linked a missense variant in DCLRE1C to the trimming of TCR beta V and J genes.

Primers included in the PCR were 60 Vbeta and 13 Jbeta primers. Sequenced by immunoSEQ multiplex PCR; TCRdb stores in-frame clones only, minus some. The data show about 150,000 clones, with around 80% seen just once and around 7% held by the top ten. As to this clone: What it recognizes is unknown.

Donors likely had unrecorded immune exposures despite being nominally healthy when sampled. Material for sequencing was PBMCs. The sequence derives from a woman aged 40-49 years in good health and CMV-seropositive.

The CDR3, as DNA: TGTGCCAGCAGCTTTCAAGGGGTTGGCGACGAAAAACTGTTTTTT. Amino acid sequence: CASSFQGVGDEKLFF. V and J are TRBV7-9 and TRBJ1-4; a weak D match, TRBD1 (5 bases). Germline CDR1 and CDR2: SEHNR and FQNEAQ (reference sequence). The CDR3 loop spans 15 amino acids. Between the trimmed V and J ends, which lost 3 bases and 8 bases, there was a span of 16 bases.